Following are 14 T cell receptor beta chains from one sample sequenced in a study of OX40 agonist ivuxolimab in advanced cancers. The data were produced by immunoSEQ multiplex PCR, yet TCRdb's version contains in-frame clones alone and is incomplete. Of roughly 62,000 clones listed, around 84% are singletons. Here the sequenced sample was CD4+ or CD8+ T cells sorted from blood, taken in a trial of the OX40 agonist ivuxolimab. The receptors here all came from an adult with an advanced solid tumor such as melanoma, head and neck, liver or kidney cancer.

V is TRBV11-1 and J is TRBJ2-7; D not certain. This CDR3 is built from 13 residues. Germline-derived CDR1 and CDR2 are SGHAT and FQDESV (reference sequence). V lost 5 bases to trimming and J lost 5 bases, with 13 bases between them. The CDR3 reads CASSPGRAHEQYF. As DNA, the CDR3 is TGTGCCAGCAGCCCGGGCCGAGCCCACGAGCAGTACTTC.

This chain joins TRBV7-9 and TRBJ1-1; D is undetermined. V shed 4 bases and J shed 5 bases, with 14 bases lying between them. Germline assignment: CDR1 SEHNR and CDR2 FQNEAQ (reference sequence). This CDR3 comprises 14 residues. The CDR3 DNA follows: TGTGCCAGCAGCTCAAACTCCCGACGGACTGAAGCTTTCTTT. Protein product: CASSSNSRRTEAFF.

This chain connects TRBV4-1 to TRBJ2-5; 8 bases agree with TRBD1. The end of the DNA aligns better with TRBJ2-7, so the J call may be wrong. The CDR3 extends over 14 amino acids. From germline, CDR1 is MGHRA and CDR2 YSYEKL. The CDR3 reads CASSQTGDRNEQYF. The CDR3 nucleotides are TGCGCCAGCAGCCAGACAGGGGATAGGAACGAGCAGTACTTC.

By sample share, this clone is medium-sized (0.01 to 0.1%). In the same sample, other DNA sequences code for this CDR3. V usage is TRBV9 and J usage is TRBJ1-1; D may be TRBD1 (5 bases). The CDR3 loop spans 12 amino acids. V was cut by 0 bases and J by 7 bases, with 7 bases left in between. Germline assignment: CDR1 SGDLS and CDR2 YYNGEE. CDR3 protein: CASSVAGGEAFF. The CDR3, as DNA: TGTGCCAGCAGCGTAGCCGGGGGTGAAGCTTTCTTT. The variable domain in full, with the rest retrieved from reference TRBV9 and TRBJ1-1, is DSGVTQTPKHLITATGQRVTLRCSPRSGDLSVYWYQQSLDQGLQFLIQYYNGEERAKGNILERFSAQQFPDLHSELNLSSLELGDSALYFCASSVAGGEAFFGQGTRLTVV.

The chain is built from TRBV5-5 and TRBJ1-5; unclear D gene. The germline V and J ends were trimmed by 1 base and 2 bases, with 7 bases remaining between them. The germline CDR1 and CDR2 sequences are SGHKS and YYEKEE (reference sequence). CDR3 length equals 14 residues. The CDR3 spells CASSLWSGNQPQHF. CDR3 coding DNA: TGTGCCAGCAGCTTGTGGAGTGGCAATCAGCCCCAGCATTTT.

In regard to this clone: The junction departs from the called germline gene at one end, perhaps through a read error. The J gene is TRBJ1-1, the V gene TRBV2; D is perhaps TRBD1 (5 bases). This CDR3 is built from 10 residues. CDR1 and CDR2 (germline): SNHLY, FYNNEI. CDR3 loop: CASSEGGIIF. CDR3 nucleotides: TGTGCCAGCAGTGAAGGGGGGATTATCTTT. The complete variable domain, with remaining parts taken from reference TRBV2 and TRBJ1-1, reads EPEVTQTPSHQVTQMGQEVILRCVPISNHLYFYWYRQILGQKVEFLVSFYNNEISEKSEIFDDQFSVERPDGSNFTLKIRSTKLEDSAMYFCASSEGGIIFGQGTRLTVV.

J is TRBJ2-2 and V is TRBV19; a weak D match, TRBD1 (6 bases). There are 16 residues in the CDR3. V lost 4 bases, J lost 3 bases, and 15 bases lay in between. In germline, CDR1 is LNHDA, CDR2 SQIVND (reference sequence). This CDR3 reads CASSTETGEYTGELFF. The CDR3 nucleotides are TGTGCCAGTAGTACCGAGACAGGTGAATACACCGGGGAGCTGTTTTTT.

V and J are TRBV18 and TRBJ2-1; D is undetermined. Looked up from germline, CDR1 is KGHSH and CDR2 is LQKENI. Trimming removed 3 bases from V and 0 bases from J, with 6 bases in between. The CDR3 extends over 14 amino acids. CDR3 nucleotides: TGTGCCAGCTCACCCTCGTCCTCCTACAATGAGCAGTTCTTC. Its protein is CASSPSSSYNEQFF.

This clone was seen only a few times. The chain recombines TRBV6-1 with TRBJ1-5, with a tentative D call TRBD1 (6 bases). Trimming shortened V by 1 base and J by 5 bases, and 9 bases separated the two germline ends. This CDR3 is 14 amino acids long. CDR1 and CDR2 from the germline V gene are MNHNS and SASEGT. The CDR3, as DNA: TGTGCCAGCAGTGAAGGTGGGGGCTATCAGCCCCAGCATTTT. It encodes CASSEGGGYQPQHF.

This clone was counted once. The V gene is TRBV7-3, the J gene TRBJ2-1; a weak D match, TRBD1 (5 bases). CDR3 length equals 14 residues. Trimming removed 4 bases from V and 10 bases from J, with 17 bases in between. CDR1 and CDR2 from the germline V gene are SGHTA and FQGTGA. The CDR3 bases are TGTGCCAGCAGCTCATCCCCCAGGGAAAGCGAGCAGTTCTTC. Translation: CASSSSPRESEQFF.

The gene calls are TRBV25-1 and TRBJ2-7, with no clear D. The V end was cut by 4 bases, the J end by 3 bases, with 4 bases between. Germline V gives CDR1 MGHDK, CDR2 SYGVNS. The CDR3 is 11 amino acids. This CDR3 is CASSVYYEQYF. The CDR3 DNA reads as TGTGCCAGCAGTGTATACTACGAGCAGTACTTC.

This clone was detected once. The chain links TRBV11-3 to TRBJ2-1, with 7 nucleotides matching TRBD2. The CDR3 has 13 residues. J lost 6 bases, V lost 5 bases, and 4 bases had no gene match. Germline V gene lookup returns CDR1 SGHNT and CDR2 YENEEA. The CDR3 loop reads CASSRGEGNEQFF. CDR3 bases: TGTGCCAGCAGCCGGGGGGAGGGCAATGAGCAGTTCTTC.

The rearrangement uses TRBV30 and TRBJ2-3; D ambiguous. The V gene's germline CDR1 is GTSNPN and CDR2 SVGIG (reference sequence). Trimming cost V 2 bases and J 3 bases, with 18 bases left between them. The CDR3 runs to 16 residues. The CDR3 loop reads CAWSRGVADATDTQYF. The CDR3 coding sequence is TGTGCCTGGAGTAGAGGCGTTGCGGACGCTACAGATACGCAGTATTTT. Based on the CDR3 plus reference TRBV30 and TRBJ2-3, the full variable domain is SQTIHQWPATLVQPVGSPLSLECTVEGTSNPNLYWYRQAAGRGLQLLFYSVGIGQISSEVPQNLSASRPQDRQFILSSKKLLLSDSGFYLCAWSRGVADATDTQYFGPGTRLTVL.

The rearrangement links TRBV6-1 to TRBJ1-6; D unclear. The CDR3 spans 16 residues. Germline CDR1 MNHNS, CDR2 SASEGT. V lost 2 bases, J lost 7 bases, and 15 bases lay in between. The CDR3 sequence: CASSEFALVGNSPLHF. CDR3 in DNA: TGTGCCAGCAGTGAATTCGCTTTAGTAGGGAATTCACCCCTCCACTTT.